This T cell receptor beta chain emerged from a study of blood T cells in healthy people across ages. This clonotype was seen a few times. PCR was performed a second time for roughly 7 to 12 cycles using a sample-barcoded 5' primer and a J-beta primer mix. Via MiXCR, TCRdb re-called the 5' RACE reads, giving one row per CDR3 protein. The sample has roughly 720,000 distinct CDR3 sequences; roughly 50% are singletons. Germline V CDR1 and CDR2: SQVTM, ANQGSEA. V lost 4 bases and J 8 bases, leaving 17 bases between the germline ends. This CDR3 has 13 residues. Material: blood. The receptor was isolated from a man older than 75 in good health. The chain is built from TRBV29-1 and TRBJ1-2; possibly TRBD1 for D (6 bases). The CDR3 region is CSVGDGQPQGYTF. The CDR3, as DNA: TGCAGCGTTGGGGACGGACAGCCCCAAGGCTACACCTTC.